This T cell receptor beta chain was identified in a study of regulatory T cells in long-lasting Graves disease. The TCR beta library used iRepertoire HTBI primers with Arm-PCR amplification of CDR3. In TCRdb, the multiplex PCR reads were re-called with MiXCR into one record per CDR3 protein. The sample gives 350,000 to 550,000 distinct CDR3 sequences, about 16% of which show up once; roughly a sixth is in the top ten. Time point meaning: newly diagnosed GD, antithyroid drugs for less than 3 months. Scientists built the TCR library using RNA that was extracted from PBMCs. The study, taken as a whole, reports: For persistent Graves' patients, TCR diversity was lower than for newly diagnosed ones.

Deletions cut 0 bases from V and 0 bases from J, with 6 bases between. The V gene's germline CDR1 is MNHEY and CDR2 SVGAGI. CDR3 length: 15 amino acids. This clonotype has ten or more counts. What it recognizes is unknown. The same data also went into a second study, on T cells in Graves' hyperthyroidism and ophthalmopathy.

The V and J genes are TRBV6-5 and TRBJ2-4; D ambiguous. Source: peripheral blood mononuclear cells (PBMCs), taken at new diagnosis, from a patient treated with antithyroid drugs. This sequence originates from a woman in her twenties or thirties with Graves disease. The CDR3 nucleotides are TGTGCCAGCAGTTACTCGGGGATAGCCAAAAACATTCAGTACTTC. Its translation is CASSYSGIAKNIQYF.